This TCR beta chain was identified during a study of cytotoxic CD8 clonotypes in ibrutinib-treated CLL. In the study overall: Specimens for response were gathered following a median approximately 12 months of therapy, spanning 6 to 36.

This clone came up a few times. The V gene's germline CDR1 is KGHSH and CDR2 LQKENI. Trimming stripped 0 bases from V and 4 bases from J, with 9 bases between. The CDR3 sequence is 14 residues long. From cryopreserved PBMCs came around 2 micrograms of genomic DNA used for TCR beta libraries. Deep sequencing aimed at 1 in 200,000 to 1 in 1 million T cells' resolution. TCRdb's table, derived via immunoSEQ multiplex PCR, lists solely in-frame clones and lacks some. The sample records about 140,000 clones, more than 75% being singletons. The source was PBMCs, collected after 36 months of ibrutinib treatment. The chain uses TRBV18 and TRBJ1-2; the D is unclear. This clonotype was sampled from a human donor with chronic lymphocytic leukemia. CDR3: CASSPPSGRYGYTF. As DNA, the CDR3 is TGTGCCAGCTCACCACCGAGCGGACGCTATGGCTACACCTTC.